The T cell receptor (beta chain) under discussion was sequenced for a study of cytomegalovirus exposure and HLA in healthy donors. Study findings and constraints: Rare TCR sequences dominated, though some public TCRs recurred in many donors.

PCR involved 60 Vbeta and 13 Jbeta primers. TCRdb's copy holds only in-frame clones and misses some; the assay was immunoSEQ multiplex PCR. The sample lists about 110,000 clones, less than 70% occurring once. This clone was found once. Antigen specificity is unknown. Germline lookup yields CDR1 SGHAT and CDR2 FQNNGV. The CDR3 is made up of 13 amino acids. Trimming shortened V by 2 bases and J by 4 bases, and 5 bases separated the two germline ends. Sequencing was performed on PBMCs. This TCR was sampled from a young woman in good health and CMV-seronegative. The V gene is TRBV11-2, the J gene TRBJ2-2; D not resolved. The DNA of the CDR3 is TGTGCCAGCAGCTTACTTCCCACCGGGGAGCTGTTTTTT. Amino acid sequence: CASSLLPTGELFF.